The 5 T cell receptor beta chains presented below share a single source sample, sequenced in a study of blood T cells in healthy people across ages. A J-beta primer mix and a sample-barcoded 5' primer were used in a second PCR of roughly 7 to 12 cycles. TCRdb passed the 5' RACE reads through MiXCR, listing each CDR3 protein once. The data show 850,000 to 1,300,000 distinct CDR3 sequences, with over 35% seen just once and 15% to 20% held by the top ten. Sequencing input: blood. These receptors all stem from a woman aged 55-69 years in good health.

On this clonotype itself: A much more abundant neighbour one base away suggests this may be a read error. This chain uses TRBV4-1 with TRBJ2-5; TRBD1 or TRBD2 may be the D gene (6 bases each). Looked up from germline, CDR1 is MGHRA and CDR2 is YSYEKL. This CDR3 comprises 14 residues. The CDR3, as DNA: TGCGCCAGCAGACGCGTGGGGGGACAAGAGGCCCAGTACTTC. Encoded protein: CASRRVGGQEAQYF.

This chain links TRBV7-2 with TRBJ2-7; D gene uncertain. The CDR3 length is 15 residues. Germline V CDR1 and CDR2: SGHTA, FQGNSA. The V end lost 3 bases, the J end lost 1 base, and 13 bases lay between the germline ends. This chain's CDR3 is CASSFLPGSSYEQYF. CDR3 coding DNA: TGTGCCAGCAGCTTTCTTCCCGGCTCTTCCTACGAGCAGTACTTC.

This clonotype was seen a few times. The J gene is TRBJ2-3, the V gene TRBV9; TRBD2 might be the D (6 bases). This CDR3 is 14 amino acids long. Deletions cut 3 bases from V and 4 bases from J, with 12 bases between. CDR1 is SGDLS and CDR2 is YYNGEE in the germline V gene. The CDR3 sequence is CASSAPTSSDTQYF. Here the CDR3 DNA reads TGTGCCAGCAGCGCCCCGACTAGTTCAGATACGCAGTATTTT.

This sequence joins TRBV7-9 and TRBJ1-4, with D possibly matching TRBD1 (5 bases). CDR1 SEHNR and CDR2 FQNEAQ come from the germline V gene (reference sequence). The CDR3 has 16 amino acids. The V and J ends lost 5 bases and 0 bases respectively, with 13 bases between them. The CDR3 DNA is TGTGCCAGCAGCCCCGGGACCGTCCCAACTAATGAAAAACTGTTTTTT. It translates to CASSPGTVPTNEKLFF. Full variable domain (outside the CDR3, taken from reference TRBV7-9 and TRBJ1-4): DTGVSQNPRHKITKRGQNVTFRCDPISEHNRLYWYRQTLGQGPEFLTYFQNEAQLEKSRLLSDRFSAERPKGSFSTLEIQRTEQGDSAMYLCASSPGTVPTNEKLFFGSGTQLSVL.

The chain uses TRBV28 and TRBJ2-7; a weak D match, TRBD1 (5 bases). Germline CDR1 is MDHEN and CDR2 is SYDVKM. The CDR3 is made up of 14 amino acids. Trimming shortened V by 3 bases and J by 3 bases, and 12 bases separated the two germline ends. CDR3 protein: CASSLGLTDYEQYF. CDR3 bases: TGTGCCAGCAGTTTGGGGCTGACAGACTACGAGCAGTACTTC.